The 23 T cell receptor beta chains given below trace back to one sample, sequenced in a study of OX40 agonist ivuxolimab in advanced cancers. TCRdb's copy holds only in-frame clones and misses some; the assay was immunoSEQ multiplex PCR. This table has approximately 70,000 clones, 80% to 95% appearing once. The sequencing used CD4+ or CD8+ T cells sorted from blood, collected in a trial of the OX40 agonist ivuxolimab. These receptor sequences come from an adult with an advanced solid tumor such as melanoma, head and neck, liver or kidney cancer.

This sequence joins TRBV28 and TRBJ1-4; D is unclear. The CDR3 loop spans 15 amino acids. Germline assignment: CDR1 MDHEN and CDR2 SYDVKM. V dropped 2 bases and J dropped 8 bases, with 15 bases sitting between them. CDR3 region: CASSLLPTAWEKLFF. CDR3 sequence (DNA): TGTGCCAGCAGTTTACTTCCGACCGCCTGGGAAAAACTGTTTTTT.

This chain links TRBV28 with TRBJ1-2; D not certain. The CDR3 is 13 residues long. The ends were cut back, 4 bases at V and 3 bases at J, with 9 bases in the middle. CDR1 and CDR2 from the germline V gene are MDHEN and SYDVKM. The DNA of the CDR3 is TGTGCCAGCAGTTGGTTTGAGGACTATGGCTACACCTTC. Translating gives CASSWFEDYGYTF.

A word on this clone: Distinct nucleotide sequences in the sample also encode this CDR3. The chain recombines TRBV7-9 with TRBJ2-2, with 8 bases identical to TRBD2. This CDR3 has 14 residues. Germline lookup yields CDR1 SEHNR and CDR2 FQNEAQ (reference sequence). V lost 5 bases to trimming and J lost 1 base; unmatched junction nucleotides: 0. The CDR3 nucleotides are TGTGCCAGCAGCCGGGGGGGGAACACCGGGGAGCTGTTTTTT. As protein: CASSRGGNTGELFF.

The rearrangement links TRBV27 to TRBJ1-5; tentatively, D is TRBD1 (6 bases). Trimming shortened V by 2 bases and J by 6 bases, and 11 bases separated the two germline ends. This CDR3 contains 14 residues. From germline, CDR1 is MNHEY and CDR2 SMNVEV (reference sequence). CDR3 in DNA: TGTGCCAGCAGTTTACGGGTAGGGGGTCAGCCCCAGCATTTT. Translated: CASSLRVGGQPQHF.

For the CDR3, the DNA is TGTGCCATAACGGGAGAGGGGGTCAATGAGCAGTTCTTC. Its protein product is CAITGEGVNEQFF. This chain connects TRBV2 to TRBJ2-1, with D possibly called TRBD1 or TRBD2 (6 bases each). Germline V gene sequence: CDR1 SNHLY, CDR2 FYNNEI. CDR3 length equals 13 residues. V lost 10 bases, J lost 6 bases, and 16 bases lay in between.

V and J are TRBV7-9 and TRBJ2-3; 10 bases match TRBD2. In germline, CDR1 is SEHNR, CDR2 FQNEAQ (reference sequence). CDR3 length equals 17 residues. V trimming: 6 bases; J trimming: 0 bases; junction bases outside the gene matches: 9. In nucleotides, the CDR3 is TGTGCCAGCAGTTCCTTAGCGGGGGGCCTTAGCACAGATACGCAGTATTTT. It yields the protein CASSSLAGGLSTDTQYF.

This clone appeared a single time. The V gene is TRBV4-2, the J gene TRBJ1-1; 7 positions agree with TRBD1. CDR1 and CDR2 from the germline V gene are LGHNA and YNFKEQ. The CDR3 has 18 residues. V was pared by 2 bases and J by 4 bases, with 16 bases of the junction left unmatched. CDR3 protein: CASSQNTRGGRATTEAFF. The CDR3 DNA sequence: TGTGCCAGCAGCCAAAATACGAGAGGGGGCAGGGCAACCACTGAAGCTTTCTTT.

V usage is TRBV6-5 and J usage is TRBJ1-1; D not resolved. The germline V and J ends were trimmed by 2 bases and 12 bases, with 7 bases remaining between them. Germline V gene lookup returns CDR1 MNHEY and CDR2 SVGAGI. This CDR3 is 10 amino acids long. The CDR3 DNA sequence: TGTGCCAGCAGTTACCCTTTTTCTTTCTTT. It codes for CASSYPFSFF.

V is TRBV5-5 and J is TRBJ2-3, with 8 bases aligning to TRBD2. There are 15 residues in the CDR3. With V trimmed by 0 bases and J by 0 bases, 0 bases remained unmatched. Germline V CDR1 and CDR2: SGHKS, YYEKEE (reference sequence). DNA for the CDR3: TGTGCCAGCAGCTTGGGACTAGCGAGCACAGATACGCAGTATTTT. This gives the protein CASSLGLASTDTQYF.

This chain joins TRBV7-6 and TRBJ1-1; no reliable D call. CDR3 length: 12 residues. Germline V gene data show CDR1 as SGHVS and CDR2 as FNYEAQ. V gave up 5 bases and J gave up 5 bases, with 9 bases separating them. Here the CDR3 DNA reads TGTGCCAGCAGCCCGATAGGAACTGAAGCTTTCTTT. It translates to CASSPIGTEAFF.

The chain employs TRBV27 and TRBJ2-7, with D possibly being TRBD1 (7 bases). The CDR3 extends over 18 amino acids. V lost 5 bases and J 0 bases, leaving 23 bases between the germline ends. Per the germline V gene, CDR1 is MNHEY and CDR2 is SMNVEV (reference sequence). For the CDR3, the DNA is TGTGCCAGCAGTCGACCCACGGAGGGGGCATTTAACTCCTACGAGCAGTACTTC. Translation gives CASSRPTEGAFNSYEQYF.

This sequence joins TRBV5-8 and TRBJ2-6, with 9 bases matching TRBD1. The CDR3 runs to 18 residues. J was trimmed by 1 base and V by 4 bases; bases with no gene match: 9. Germline V CDR1 and CDR2: SGHTS, YDEGEE. CDR3 coding DNA: TGTGCCAGCAGCCACCGGGACAGGGTAGATTCTGGGGCCAACGTCCTGACTTTC. It codes for CASSHRDRVDSGANVLTF.

The rearrangement links TRBV5-1 to TRBJ1-1; D perhaps matches TRBD1 (6 bases). Germline V gives CDR1 SGHRS, CDR2 YFSETQ. The CDR3 runs to 18 residues. The V and J ends lost 5 bases and 0 bases respectively, with 23 bases between them. The CDR3 nucleotides read TGCGCCAGCAGAAAGTCGGGTCTTTCCAGGGGCATGAACACTGAAGCTTTCTTT. Protein sequence: CASRKSGLSRGMNTEAFF.

The CDR3 loop is CASSLVPFNEQFF. CDR3 bases: TGTGCCAGCAGCTTGGTACCCTTCAATGAGCAGTTCTTC. The chain couples TRBV5-4 to TRBJ2-1; the D is unclear. CDR1 is SGHNT, CDR2 YYREEE, per germline (reference sequence). The length of the CDR3 is 13 residues. Trimming removed 0 bases from V and 6 bases from J, with 7 bases in between.

The chain carries TRBV29-1 and TRBJ2-7, with D possibly being TRBD1 or TRBD2 (5 bases each). Trimming stripped 3 bases from V and 5 bases from J, with 17 bases between. The CDR3 totals 14 residues. Per germline, CDR1 SQVTM and CDR2 ANQGSEA. This CDR3 is CSVEGPTGFDEQYF. CDR3 nucleotide sequence: TGCAGCGTTGAGGGACCCACGGGATTCGACGAGCAGTACTTC.

The rearrangement uses TRBV11-2 and TRBJ2-1; D not certain. In germline, CDR1 is SGHAT, CDR2 FQNNGV. There are 13 residues in the CDR3. Trimming pared 5 bases from V and 10 bases from J, leaving 15 bases between. The CDR3 protein is CASSPPIYGEQFF. CDR3 sequence (DNA): TGTGCCAGCAGCCCCCCTATCTATGGCGAGCAGTTCTTC.

The genes are TRBV28 and TRBJ2-2, with 9 positions matching TRBD2. Per the germline V gene, CDR1 is MDHEN and CDR2 is SYDVKM. Trimming at V came to 5 bases and at J to 2 bases, leaving 12 bases not matched to a gene. The CDR3 is 18 residues long. The CDR3 here is CASSPYSAGGPNTGELFF. The CDR3 coding sequence is TGTGCCAGCAGTCCTTATTCTGCGGGAGGGCCCAACACCGGGGAGCTGTTTTTT.

The chain couples TRBV11-2 to TRBJ1-1; D may be TRBD1 (6 bases). This CDR3 contains 15 residues. Germline V gene sequence: CDR1 SGHAT, CDR2 FQNNGV. V was pared by 1 base and J by 5 bases, with 14 bases between. The CDR3: CASSLVSGGGTEAFF. DNA of the CDR3: TGTGCCAGCAGCTTAGTATCCGGGGGCGGTACTGAAGCTTTCTTT.

The J gene is TRBJ2-2, the V gene TRBV4-3, with 9 nucleotides matching TRBD2. After removal of 4 bases from V and 5 bases from J, the junction contained 17 bases not matched to a gene. The germline CDR1 and CDR2 sequences are LGHNA and YSLEER. CDR3 length: 19 residues. CDR3 in DNA: TGCGCCAGCAGCCGACTGGGACTAGCTAGCGCGAGGGGAACCGGGGAGCTGTTTTTT. It is translated as CASSRLGLASARGTGELFF.

This chain links TRBV5-8 with TRBJ1-6; D is unresolved. CDR1 is SGHTS, CDR2 YDEGEE, per germline. The ends were cut back, 0 bases at V and 10 bases at J, with 17 bases in the middle. The CDR3 has 16 residues. CDR3 in DNA: TGTGCCAGCAGCTTGGGACCCCCCGGGATAAGATCACCCCTCCACTTT. Translation: CASSLGPPGIRSPLHF.

The genes are TRBV19 and TRBJ2-1; possible D gene TRBD1, 5 bases. V lost 5 bases, J lost 5 bases, and 10 bases lay in between. CDR3 length equals 13 residues. Germline-derived CDR1 and CDR2 are LNHDA and SQIVND (reference sequence). This CDR3 is CASSPGKNNEQFF. The CDR3 nucleotides read TGTGCCAGTAGTCCAGGGAAGAACAATGAGCAGTTCTTC.

Concerning this clone itself: The junction departs from the called germline gene at one end, perhaps through a read error. This chain uses TRBV12-5 with TRBJ1-5; D perhaps matches TRBD1 (6 bases). CDR3 length: 18 residues. Germline V gives CDR1 LGHNT, CDR2 FRNRAP. CDR3 protein: CTSGSSGTPNRSNQPQHF. CDR3 in DNA: TGTACTAGTGGTTCCTCCGGGACACCGAATCGAAGCAATCAGCCCCAGCATTTT.

The chain couples TRBV19 to TRBJ2-1; TRBD2 agrees at 10 bases. The trim removed 1 base at V and 3 bases at J, leaving 6 bases unmatched. Germline V gene lookup returns CDR1 LNHDA and CDR2 SQIVND (reference sequence). The CDR3 sequence is 17 residues long. The CDR3: CASSIVGLAELYNEQFF. Written as DNA, the CDR3 is TGTGCCAGTAGTATAGTAGGACTAGCGGAACTCTACAATGAGCAGTTCTTC.